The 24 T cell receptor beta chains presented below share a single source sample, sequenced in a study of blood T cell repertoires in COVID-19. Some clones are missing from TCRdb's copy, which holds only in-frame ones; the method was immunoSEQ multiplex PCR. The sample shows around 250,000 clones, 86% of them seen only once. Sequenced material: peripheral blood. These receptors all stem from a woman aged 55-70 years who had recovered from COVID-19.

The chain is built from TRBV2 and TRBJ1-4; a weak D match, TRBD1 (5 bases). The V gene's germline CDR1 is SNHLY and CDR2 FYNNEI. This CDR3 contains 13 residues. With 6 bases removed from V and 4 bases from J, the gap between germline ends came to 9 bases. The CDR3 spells CASSGDFNEKLFF. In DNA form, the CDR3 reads TGTGCCAGCAGCGGGGACTTTAATGAAAAACTGTTTTTT.

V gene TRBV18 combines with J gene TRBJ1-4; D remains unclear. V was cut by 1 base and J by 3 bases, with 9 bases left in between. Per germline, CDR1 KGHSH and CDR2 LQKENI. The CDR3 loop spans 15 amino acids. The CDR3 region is CASSPQAGPNEKLFF. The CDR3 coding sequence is TGTGCCAGCTCACCACAGGCGGGTCCTAATGAAAAACTGTTTTTT. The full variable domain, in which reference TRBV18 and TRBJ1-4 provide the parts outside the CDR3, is NAGVMQNPRHLVRRRGQEARLRCSPMKGHSHVYWYRQLPEEGLKFMVYLQKENIIDESGMPKERFSAEFPKEGPSILRIQQVVRGDSAAYFCASSPQAGPNEKLFFGSGTQLSVL.

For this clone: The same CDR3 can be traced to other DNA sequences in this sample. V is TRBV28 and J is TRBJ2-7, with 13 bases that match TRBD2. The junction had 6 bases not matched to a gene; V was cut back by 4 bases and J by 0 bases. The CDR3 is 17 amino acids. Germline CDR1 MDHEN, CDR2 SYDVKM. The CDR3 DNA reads TGTGCCAGCAGTTCTCCCCGGACTAGCGGGGGCTCCTACGAGCAGTACTTC. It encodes CASSSPRTSGGSYEQYF.

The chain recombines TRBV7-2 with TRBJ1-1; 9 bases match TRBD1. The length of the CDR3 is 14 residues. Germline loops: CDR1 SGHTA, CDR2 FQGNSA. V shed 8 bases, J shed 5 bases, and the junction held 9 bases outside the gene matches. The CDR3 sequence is CASLRGTGWTEAFF. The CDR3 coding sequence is TGTGCCAGCCTTCGAGGGACAGGGTGGACTGAAGCTTTCTTT.

The CDR3 sequence: CASSQGQGNSPLHF. DNA for the CDR3: TGTGCCAGCAGCCAGGGACAGGGGAATTCACCCCTCCACTTT. The chain couples TRBV11-3 to TRBJ1-6; 10 bases agree with TRBD1. Germline V lookup: CDR1 SGHNT, CDR2 YENEEA. This CDR3 region has 14 residues. Unmatched junction bases numbered 2, after V lost 5 bases and J lost 7 bases.

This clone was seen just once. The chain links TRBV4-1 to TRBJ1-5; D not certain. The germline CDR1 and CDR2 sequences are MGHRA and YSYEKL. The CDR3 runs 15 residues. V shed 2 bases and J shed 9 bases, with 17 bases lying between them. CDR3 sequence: CASSQQWALGGPQHF. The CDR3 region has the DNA TGCGCCAGCAGCCAACAATGGGCTTTGGGTGGGCCCCAGCATTTT.

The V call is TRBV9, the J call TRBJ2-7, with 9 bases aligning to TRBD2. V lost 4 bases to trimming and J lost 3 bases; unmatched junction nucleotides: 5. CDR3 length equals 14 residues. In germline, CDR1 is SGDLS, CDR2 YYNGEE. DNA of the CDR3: TGTGCCAGCAGCCCCGCTAGCGGGGACTACGAGCAGTACTTC. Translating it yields CASSPASGDYEQYF.

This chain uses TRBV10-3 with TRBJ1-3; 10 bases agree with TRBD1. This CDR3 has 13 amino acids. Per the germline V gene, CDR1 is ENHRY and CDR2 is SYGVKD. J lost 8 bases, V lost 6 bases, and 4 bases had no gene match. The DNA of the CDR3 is TGTGCCATCAGCGGCGGACAGGGGGACACCATATATTTT. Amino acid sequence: CAISGGQGDTIYF.

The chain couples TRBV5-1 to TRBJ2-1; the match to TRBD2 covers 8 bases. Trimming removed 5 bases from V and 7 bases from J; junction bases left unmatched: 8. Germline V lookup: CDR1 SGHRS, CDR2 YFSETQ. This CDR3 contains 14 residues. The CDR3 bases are TGCGCCAGCAGGGCGCAAGCGGGGGTAAATGAGCAGTTCTTC. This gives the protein CASRAQAGVNEQFF.

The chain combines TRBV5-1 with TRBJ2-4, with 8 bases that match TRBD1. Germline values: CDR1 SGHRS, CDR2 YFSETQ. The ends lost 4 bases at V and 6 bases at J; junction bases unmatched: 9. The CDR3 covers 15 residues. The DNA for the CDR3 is TGCGCCAGCAGCCCGCTACAGGGGGAGACAAACATTCAGTACTTC. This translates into CASSPLQGETNIQYF. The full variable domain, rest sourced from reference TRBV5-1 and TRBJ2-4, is KAGVTQTPRYLIKTRGQQVTLSCSPISGHRSVSWYQQTPGQGLQFLFEYFSETQRNKGNFPGRFSGRQFSNSRSEMNVSTLELGDSALYLCASSPLQGETNIQYFGAGTRLSVL.

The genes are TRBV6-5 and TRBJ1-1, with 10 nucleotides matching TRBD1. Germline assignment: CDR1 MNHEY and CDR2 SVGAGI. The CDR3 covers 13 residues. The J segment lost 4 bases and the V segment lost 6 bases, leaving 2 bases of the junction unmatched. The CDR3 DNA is TGTGCCAGCAGCGGGACAGGGGCCACTGAAGCTTTCTTT. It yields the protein CASSGTGATEAFF.

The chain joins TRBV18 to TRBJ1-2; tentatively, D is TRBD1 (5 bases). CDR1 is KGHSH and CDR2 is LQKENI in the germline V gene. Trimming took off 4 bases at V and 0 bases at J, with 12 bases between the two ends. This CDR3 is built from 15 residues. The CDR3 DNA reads TGTGCCAGCTCACGCCAGGGCAGCGCTAACTATGGCTACACCTTC. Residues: CASSRQGSANYGYTF.

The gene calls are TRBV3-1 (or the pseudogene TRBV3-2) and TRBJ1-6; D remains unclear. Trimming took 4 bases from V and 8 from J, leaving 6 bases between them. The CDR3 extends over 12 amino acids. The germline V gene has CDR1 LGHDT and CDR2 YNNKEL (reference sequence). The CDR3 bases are TGTGCCAGCAGCCGGCTCGATTCACCCCTCCACTTT. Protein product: CASSRLDSPLHF.

Here the CDR3 reads CASSSPGGASNQPQHF. In DNA, the CDR3 is TGTGCCAGCAGCTCTCCCGGGGGGGCTAGCAATCAGCCCCAGCATTTT. This chain links TRBV7-2 with TRBJ1-5; D perhaps matches TRBD1 (6 bases). From germline, CDR1 is SGHTA and CDR2 FQGNSA. This CDR3 is 16 amino acids long. Trimming shortened V by 4 bases and J by 0 bases, and 13 bases separated the two germline ends.

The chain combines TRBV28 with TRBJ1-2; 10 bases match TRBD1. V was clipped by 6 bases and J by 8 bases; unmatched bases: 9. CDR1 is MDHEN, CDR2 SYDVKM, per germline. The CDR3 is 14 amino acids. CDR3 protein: CASRPQTGGNGYTF. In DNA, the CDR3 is TGTGCCAGCAGGCCACAGACAGGGGGCAACGGCTACACCTTC.

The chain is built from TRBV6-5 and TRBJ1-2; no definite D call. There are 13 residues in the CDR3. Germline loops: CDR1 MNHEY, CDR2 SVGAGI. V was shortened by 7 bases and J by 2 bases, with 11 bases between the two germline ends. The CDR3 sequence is CASKDTSNYGYTF. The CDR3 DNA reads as TGTGCCAGCAAAGACACGTCCAACTATGGCTACACCTTC.

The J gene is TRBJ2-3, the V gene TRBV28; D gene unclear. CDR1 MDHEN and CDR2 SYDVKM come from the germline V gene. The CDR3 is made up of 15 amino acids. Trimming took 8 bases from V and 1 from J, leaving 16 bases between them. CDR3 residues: CASLPFLLRTDTQYF. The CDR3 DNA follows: TGTGCCAGCCTCCCTTTCCTCCTTCGCACAGATACGCAGTATTTT.

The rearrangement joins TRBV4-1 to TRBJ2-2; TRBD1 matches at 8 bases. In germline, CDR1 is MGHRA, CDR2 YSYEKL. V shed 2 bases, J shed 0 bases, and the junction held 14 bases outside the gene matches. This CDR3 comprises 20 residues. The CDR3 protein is CASSQILPRQGAANTGELFF. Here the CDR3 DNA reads TGCGCCAGCAGCCAAATCCTCCCCCGGCAGGGGGCCGCGAACACCGGGGAGCTGTTTTTT.

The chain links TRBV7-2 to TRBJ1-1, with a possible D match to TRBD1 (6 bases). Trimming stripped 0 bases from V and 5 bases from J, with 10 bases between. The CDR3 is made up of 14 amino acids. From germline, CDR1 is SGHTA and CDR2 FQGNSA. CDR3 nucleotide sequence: TGTGCCAGCAGCTTAGCAGGGGGAAGGACTGAAGCTTTCTTT. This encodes CASSLAGGRTEAFF.

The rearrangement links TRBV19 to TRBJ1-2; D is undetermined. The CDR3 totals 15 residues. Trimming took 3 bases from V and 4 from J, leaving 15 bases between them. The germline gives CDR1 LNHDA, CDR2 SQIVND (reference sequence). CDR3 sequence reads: CASSISRPSGYGYTF. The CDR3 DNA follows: TGTGCCAGTAGTATCTCCAGGCCGTCTGGCTATGGCTACACCTTC.

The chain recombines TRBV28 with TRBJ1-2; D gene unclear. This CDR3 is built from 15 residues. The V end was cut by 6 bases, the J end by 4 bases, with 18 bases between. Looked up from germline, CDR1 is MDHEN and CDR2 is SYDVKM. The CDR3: CASSGSGRPSYGYTF. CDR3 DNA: TGTGCCAGCAGCGGGAGCGGCCGGCCCTCCTATGGCTACACCTTC.

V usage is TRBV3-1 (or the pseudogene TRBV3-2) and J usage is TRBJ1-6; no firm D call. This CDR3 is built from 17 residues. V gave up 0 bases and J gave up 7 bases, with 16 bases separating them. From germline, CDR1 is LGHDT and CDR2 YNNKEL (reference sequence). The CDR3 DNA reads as TGTGCCAGCAGCCAAGAAGGCAGGCTCGCCTGGAATTCACCCCTCCACTTT. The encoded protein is CASSQEGRLAWNSPLHF.

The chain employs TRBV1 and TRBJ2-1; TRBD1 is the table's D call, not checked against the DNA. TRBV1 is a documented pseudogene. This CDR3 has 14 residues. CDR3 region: CTSSKGQGENEQFF. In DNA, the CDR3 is TGCACCAGCAGCAAGGGACAGGGTGAAAATGAGCAGTTCTTC.

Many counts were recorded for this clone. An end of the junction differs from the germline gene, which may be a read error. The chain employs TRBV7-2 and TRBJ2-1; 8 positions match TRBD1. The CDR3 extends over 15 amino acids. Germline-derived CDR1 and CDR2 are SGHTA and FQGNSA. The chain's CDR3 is CASSLAGTGYDEQFF. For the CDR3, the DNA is TGTGCCAGCAGCTTAGCGGGGACAGGCTACGATGAGCAGTTCTTC.